The source of this TCR beta chain is a study of CD8 T cells in Susac syndrome (dated by TCRdb to about 2019). Regarding the complete study: Repertoire sequencing was used to test whether CD8+ T cell activation and differentiation in Susac syndrome was antigen driven. Broader findings and caveats from the paper: The study acknowledged that relatively few individuals were included in the TCR sequencing and HLA analysis.

RNA was extracted with the RNeasy kit and roughly 0.45 to 1 ug was reverse transcribed using random hexamers. The immunoSEQ multiplex PCR assay, which covers 54 Vbeta and 13 Jbeta segments, was used to amplify TCR beta CDR3 regions. To correct PCR amplification bias, a synthetic template baseline was used for both primer optimization and computational correction. The authors' pipeline ran thus. Reads were assigned to V, D and J genes according to IMGT and analyzed in immunoSEQ Analyzer, with only productive sequences retained. Clonality was computed as one minus Shannon entropy normalized by log2 of the number of productive unique sequences. For each patient and control, public and private clones were evaluated within the 100 most prevalent clones. Susac-specific clones were defined as absent from healthy and MS cohorts, some 1,000 published viral clones and other ImmuneACCESS disease sequences. TCRdb reran the public reads through fastp at Q25 and MiXCR, keeping productive beta chains. Each entry merges the rows of one CDR3 protein and shows their most common DNA and genes. The V and J calls were not made by the authors but by TCRdb's processing. This sample comprises approximately 110,000 distinct CDR3 sequences, around 94% of them detected only once. Of the sample, 0.087% is held by the ten largest clones.

High-throughput TCR beta sequencing profiled peripheral blood CD8+ and CD4+ T cells from healthy donors, Susac syndrome patients and multiple sclerosis patients. The healthy donors served as controls matched for age and sex. CD8+ TEMRA cells were enriched by FACS, while bulk CD8+ and CD4+ T cells were purified by magnetic negative isolation. Blood was drawn into EDTA tubes, processed within 24 hours, and PBMCs were isolated by density gradient centrifugation. PBMCs intended for TCR sequencing were cryopreserved in liquid nitrogen and thawed later in a water bath at 37 degrees C. A purity of at least 90% was achieved for sorted or isolated CD4+, CD8+ and CD8+ TEMRA cells. Cut back by 1 base and 0 bases, the V and J ends lie 4 bases apart. The germline V gene supplies CDR1 SGHDN and CDR2 FVKESK. Counted from cysteine to phenylalanine, this CDR3 has 14 amino acids. The kept DNA is CDR3 alone, 42 bases in frame from the first base.

In the case of this clonotype: The antigen this receptor binds is unknown. Base qualities are not at hand, and no much larger clone is one base apart.

The sample comprised CD4+ T cells from PBMCs. The sequence links TRBV14 to TRBJ1-3, with no D gene named confidently. This receptor was identified in a human donor in good health. The DNA sequence reads TGTGCCAGCAGCCAAGCGAACTCTGGAAACACCATATATTTT. Translated, it reads CASSQANSGNTIYF. When the CDR3 is completed using the reference TRBV14 and TRBJ1-3 genes on either side, the full variable domain is EAGVTQFPSHSVIEKGQTVTLRCDPISGHDNLYWYRRVMGKEIKFLLHFVKESKQDESGMPNNRFLAERTGGTYSTLKVQPAELEDSGVYFCASSQANSGNTIYFGEGSWLTVV.